This T cell receptor beta chain was recorded in a study of T-cell reconstitution after alpha-beta-depleted transplantation in children. Study-wide results and limits: Certain patients had high TCRbeta diversity at day 60, and it came from recipient T cells and thymic progenitors that survived.

The library targeted TCRbeta and was prepared with unique molecular identifiers. TCRdb independently ran MiXCR on the PCR reads; one entry per CDR3 protein. The data contain approximately 270,000 distinct CDR3 sequences, roughly 25% of them singletons. A note on this clonotype: The antigen remains undetermined.

There are 21 residues in the CDR3. CDR1 is MDHEN and CDR2 is SYDVKM in the germline V gene. V shed 2 bases and J shed 0 bases, with 26 bases lying between them. The gene calls are TRBV28 and TRBJ2-1, with D perhaps matching TRBD2 (5 bases). This sequence originates from a female patient aged 2-10 years who had a stem cell transplant for congenital amegakaryocytic thrombocytopenia, so the T cells may come from the graft donor. This material consisted of PBMCs, mostly from graft donor cells, taken 360 days after TCRalphabeta/CD19-depleted stem cell transplant. The CDR3 is CASSLDRAGTGTEGSYNEQFF. The CDR3 DNA follows: TGTGCCAGCAGTTTAGATCGTGCCGGAACGGGTACTGAGGGCTCCTACAATGAGCAGTTCTTC.